This T cell receptor beta chain was captured in a study of patients and donors after allogeneic stem cell transplantation. TCRdb processed the RT-PCR reads anew with MiXCR; each CDR3 protein has one entry. The data show 98,000 or so distinct CDR3 sequences, roughly 37% seen once. The source material was blood, either unsorted or a sorted T cell fraction (not recorded which). This receptor was obtained from a human donor who was either an allogeneic HSCT recipient or a stem cell or donor lymphocyte infusion donor (not recorded which). It is not recorded whose cells these are; they may come from a transplant donor.

Here the CDR3 reads CASSTDRGTEAFF. CDR3 DNA: TGTGCCAGCAGCACGGACAGGGGGACTGAAGCTTTCTTT. The chain recombines TRBV7-3 with TRBJ1-1; 10 nucleotides align to TRBD1. Looked up from germline, CDR1 is SGHTA and CDR2 is FQGTGA. J gave up 5 bases and V 5 bases, and 2 bases lay outside the gene matches. The CDR3 is 13 amino acids.